Sequencing of this TCR beta chain was carried out in a study of CD8 T cells in ankylosing spondylitis. Study findings and constraints: A TCR beta motif of under 10 highly homologous variants appeared characteristic of ankylosing spondylitis blood. Relatively scarce in peripheral blood, disease-linked clones were CD8+. Past research had described some motif variants in reactive arthritis synovial fluid and blood.

The V and J ends lost 1 base and 4 bases respectively, with 24 bases between them. The germline V gene encodes CDR1 DFQATT and CDR2 SNEGSKA (reference sequence). The CDR3 loop spans 18 amino acids. This clonotype was counted ten times or more. The antigen is unknown. As the method for making TCR beta libraries, quantitative 5'-RACE with molecular barcodes was used. One entry per CDR3 protein results from TCRdb running MiXCR on the 5' RACE reads. Here the sample spans under 950,000 distinct CDR3 sequences, roughly 20% being singletons. The sequenced sample was blood, either unsorted or a sorted T cell fraction (not recorded which). The receptor's source is a male donor with ankylosing spondylitis. The V gene is TRBV20-1, the J gene TRBJ2-3; tentatively, D is TRBD1 (6 bases). The CDR3 spells CSARVRVGTSGTPDTQYF. CDR3 DNA: TGCAGTGCTAGAGTGAGGGTAGGGACCTCCGGGACACCAGATACGCAGTATTTT.